Presented here are 10 T cell receptor beta chains from one specimen sequenced in a study of T cell repertoires in ileal Crohn's disease. Repertoires were generated with immunoSEQ multiplex PCR, while TCRdb's copy carries only in-frame clones and drops some. The top ten hold 5.5% to 7.5% of the sample, which has 14,000 or so clones, 80% to 85% seen once. The sequenced material came from ileal tissue. The source of these receptors is an adult with Crohn's disease.

As concerns this clone: The sample contains more than one DNA sequence encoding this CDR3. The J gene is TRBJ1-5, the V gene TRBV7-2; maybe TRBD1 (5 bases). Germline CDR1 reads SGHTA; CDR2 reads FQGNSA. The CDR3 is made up of 15 amino acids. The ends were cut back, 0 bases at V and 0 bases at J, with 6 bases in the middle. CDR3 region: CASSLAGGSNQPQHF. The CDR3 DNA reads as TGTGCCAGCAGCTTAGCGGGGGGTAGCAATCAGCCCCAGCATTTT.

The chain combines TRBV27 with TRBJ2-1; 13 bases are a match to TRBD2. In germline, CDR1 is MNHEY, CDR2 SMNVEV (reference sequence). The V and J ends lost 6 bases and 1 base, in that order; junction bases with no gene match: 6. This CDR3 has 17 amino acids. In nucleotides, the CDR3 is TGTGCCAGCAGATACCAACTAGCGGGGGGGTCCTACAATGAGCAGTTCTTC. The encoded protein is CASRYQLAGGSYNEQFF.

The V gene is TRBV28, the J gene TRBJ2-1; 7 nucleotides line up with TRBD2. The trim removed 4 bases at V and 3 bases at J, leaving 9 bases unmatched. The CDR3 loop spans 16 amino acids. Germline CDR1 is MDHEN and CDR2 is SYDVKM. For the CDR3, the DNA is TGTGCCAGCAGTTCGGGGGGATTACTAGTCTACAATGAGCAGTTCTTC. Translation gives CASSSGGLLVYNEQFF.

This chain links TRBV7-4 with TRBJ1-2; 12 bases match TRBD1. Per the germline V gene, CDR1 is SGHVT and CDR2 is SQSDAQ. The CDR3 runs to 15 residues. Losses at the gene ends were 7 bases for V and 8 bases for J; bases not matched to a gene: 11. CDR3 in DNA: TGTGCCAGCACCCCACCGGGACAGGGGGCGGAAGGCTACACCTTC. It codes for CASTPPGQGAEGYTF. The variable domain in full, with the rest retrieved from reference TRBV7-4 and TRBJ1-2, is GAGVSQSPRYKVAKRGRDVALRCDSISGHVTLYWYRQTLGQGSEVLTYSQSDAQRDKSGRPSGRFSAERPERSVSTLKIQRTEQGDSAVYLCASTPPGQGAEGYTFGSGTRLTVV.

The V gene is TRBV4-1, the J gene TRBJ1-2; no reliable D call. The CDR3 is 15 amino acids. The ends were cut back, 0 bases at V and 0 bases at J, with 8 bases in the middle. The V gene's germline CDR1 is MGHRA and CDR2 YSYEKL. The CDR3 DNA is TGCGCCAGCAGCCAAGAGGAGACGGCTAACTATGGCTACACCTTC. It yields the protein CASSQEETANYGYTF.

V and J are TRBV7-9 and TRBJ1-3; TRBD1 matches 7 bases. V shed 4 bases, J shed 1 base, and the junction held 4 bases outside the gene matches. Germline V gives CDR1 SEHNR, CDR2 FQNEAQ (reference sequence). The CDR3 extends over 15 amino acids. The CDR3 nucleotides are TGTGCCAGCAGCTCGGGACAGACGTCTGGAAACACCATATATTTT. As protein: CASSSGQTSGNTIYF.

The J gene is TRBJ2-2, the V gene TRBV19, with 12 bases fitting TRBD2. The CDR3 is made up of 17 amino acids. After removal of 4 bases from V and 4 bases from J, the junction contained 7 bases not matched to a gene. CDR1 LNHDA and CDR2 SQIVND come from the germline V gene (reference sequence). Here the CDR3 reads CASSSRTSGTGTGELFF. In DNA form, the CDR3 reads TGTGCCAGTAGTAGCCGGACTAGCGGGACGGGCACCGGGGAGCTGTTTTTT.

The V gene is TRBV6-1, the J gene TRBJ1-5; D gene ambiguous. The germline V gene has CDR1 MNHNS and CDR2 SASEGT. CDR3 size: 15 residues. Trimming stripped 8 bases from V and 5 bases from J, with 19 bases between. The CDR3 reads CASRVTGEQHQPQHF. The CDR3 nucleotides read TGTGCCAGCCGAGTAACTGGGGAGCAGCATCAGCCCCAGCATTTT.

This chain joins TRBV29-1 and TRBJ2-2; TRBD1 agrees at 8 bases. Trimming took 7 bases from V and 7 from J; bases not matched to a gene: 8. CDR1 and CDR2 (germline): SQVTM, ANQGSEA. This CDR3 is built from 13 residues. In nucleotides, the CDR3 is TGCAGCGCTCGGACAGGGACGATCGGGGAGCTGTTTTTT. Translated: CSARTGTIGELFF.

A remark on this clone: One end of the junction does not line up with germline, which may come from a read error. V gene TRBV7-7 combines with J gene TRBJ2-3; 11 nucleotides match TRBD2. The V gene's germline CDR1 is SSHAT and CDR2 FNYEAQ (reference sequence). The CDR3 runs 21 residues. The CDR3 coding sequence is TGTGCTAGCAGCCCTATACCGGCGATAGCGGGGGGGGTCCTCCGCACAGATACGCAGTATTTT. Translating it yields CASSPIPAIAGGVLRTDTQYF.